One sample yielded the 27 T cell receptor beta chains listed below, sequenced in a study of vaccination and CD4 T cells after COVID-19 (dated 2022 in TCRdb). For these TCRs, the target antigens are not known. Library generation was performed with PCR. The instrument was an Illumina iSeq 100. DNA from cultured CD4+ T cells was subjected to TCR sequencing with the Oncomine TCR Beta short-read assay at the Johns Hopkins FTIC core. TCRdb ran its own pipeline on the public reads, namely fastp trimming at Q25 and MiXCR clone calling, and kept in-frame beta chains. Entries that share a CDR3 protein sequence are merged under the most common genes and DNA. Here the sample has about 21,000 distinct CDR3 sequences; around two fifths occur a single time. The leading ten clones occupy 4.5% to 6.5% of the sample. What this sample's treatment or condition label stands for: 10-day PBMC culture with coronavirus spike peptide pools or control peptides (ViraFEST assay).

Sequencing used CD4+ T cells from blood, cultured in vitro, obtained before SARS-CoV-2 vaccination. The receptors stem from a human donor who had recovered from COVID-19.

By share, this clonotype counts as medium-sized. The rearrangement links TRBV12-3 or TRBV12-4 to TRBJ1-2; D gene unclear. Trimming cost V 6 bases and J 2 bases, with 7 bases left between them. The length of the CDR3 is 12 residues. CDR3 sequence: CASRAANYGYTF. Here the CDR3 DNA reads TGTGCCAGCAGGGCCGCCAACTATGGCTACACCTTC.

This clonotype has just a few counts. The rearrangement links TRBV20-1 to TRBJ1-5; tentative D call: TRBD1 (5 bases). CDR1 and CDR2 (germline): DFQATT, SNEGSKA (reference sequence). Trimming removed 3 bases from V and 2 bases from J, with 11 bases in between. The CDR3 contains 14 residues. The CDR3 reads CSASISQGNQPQHF. The CDR3 region has the DNA TGCAGTGCTAGTATTTCACAGGGCAATCAGCCCCAGCATTTT.

The sample holds a few counts of this clonotype. The chain links TRBV25-1 to TRBJ1-3; D is uncertain. This CDR3 has 13 amino acids. The germline V and J ends were trimmed by 6 bases and 0 bases, with 6 bases remaining between them. Germline V gene lookup returns CDR1 MGHDK and CDR2 SYGVNS. The chain's CDR3 is CASRQLSGNTIYF. The CDR3 DNA follows: TGTGCCAGCAGGCAGCTCTCTGGAAACACCATATATTTT.

A few counts support this clonotype. The chain has TRBV20-1 and TRBJ1-5, with 11 bases lining up with TRBD1. The germline V gene has CDR1 DFQATT and CDR2 SNEGSKA (reference sequence). This CDR3 contains 21 residues. V lost 0 bases to trimming and J lost 6 bases; unmatched junction nucleotides: 22. This CDR3 is CSARDIRRQGQGAWGSQPQHF. The CDR3 nucleotides are TGCAGTGCTAGAGATATACGAAGACAAGGACAGGGGGCCTGGGGGTCTCAGCCCCAGCATTTT.

The V and J genes are TRBV7-2 and TRBJ2-1; 11 bases align to TRBD2. The length of the CDR3 is 16 residues. The V gene's germline CDR1 is SGHTA and CDR2 FQGNSA. V was pared by 5 bases and J by 9 bases, with 12 bases of the junction left unmatched. CDR3 region: CASSRLTSGMAAEQFF. The CDR3 DNA follows: TGTGCCAGCAGCCGTCTGACTAGCGGGATGGCGGCTGAGCAGTTCTTC.

V usage is TRBV27 and J usage is TRBJ1-5, with 8 positions matching TRBD1. The junction had 8 bases not matched to a gene; V was cut back by 6 bases and J by 7 bases. The CDR3 has 14 residues. Germline CDR1 reads MNHEY; CDR2 reads SMNVEV (reference sequence). CDR3 residues: CASSPTGVMQPQHF. CDR3 nucleotide sequence: TGTGCCAGCAGCCCGACAGGGGTAATGCAGCCCCAGCATTTT.

The chain recombines TRBV6-1 with TRBJ2-3; 16 nucleotides match TRBD2. CDR1 and CDR2 (germline): MNHNS, SASEGT. The V gene end was trimmed by 5 bases and the J gene end by 2 bases; junction bases not matched to a gene: 10. CDR3 size: 19 residues. For the CDR3, the DNA is TGTGCCAGCAGTCCTGGGACTAGCGGGGGGGTACTCTTCACAGATACGCAGTATTTT. It encodes CASSPGTSGGVLFTDTQYF.

This chain links TRBV29-1 with TRBJ1-1; D is uncertain. Germline V gene sequence: CDR1 SQVTM, CDR2 ANQGSEA. Trimming took 5 bases from V and 0 from J, leaving 10 bases between them. The CDR3 has 13 residues. The CDR3 spells CSVRGLLNTEAFF. The CDR3 nucleotides read TGCAGCGTTAGAGGACTCTTGAACACTGAAGCTTTCTTT.

This clonotype was counted only a few times. This chain joins TRBV6-2 or TRBV6-3 and TRBJ1-1, with D tentatively TRBD1 (6 bases). CDR1 and CDR2 (germline): MNHEY, SVGEGT. The CDR3 consists of 17 residues. The germline V and J ends were trimmed by 1 base and 0 bases, with 15 bases remaining between them. The CDR3 loop is CASSYFLGGFMNTEAFF. CDR3 DNA sequence: TGTGCCAGCAGTTACTTCCTGGGGGGCTTCATGAACACTGAAGCTTTCTTT.

The chain is built from TRBV10-3 and TRBJ1-2; D gene uncertain. The CDR3 contains 13 residues. Germline loops: CDR1 ENHRY, CDR2 SYGVKD. Deletions cut 4 bases from V and 6 bases from J, with 12 bases between. CDR3 protein: CAISGPASDGYTF. The DNA of the CDR3 is TGTGCCATCAGTGGGCCAGCCTCCGATGGCTACACCTTC.

This clonotype was detected a few times. The rearrangement links TRBV28 to TRBJ1-5; 10 nucleotides line up with TRBD1. The CDR3 is 14 residues long. CDR1 and CDR2 from the germline V gene are MDHEN and SYDVKM. The J segment lost 5 bases and the V segment lost 9 bases, leaving 7 bases of the junction unmatched. In DNA, the CDR3 is TGTGCCAGTTTCCCCGGGACAGGGGATCAGCCCCAGCATTTT. It translates to CASFPGTGDQPQHF.

This chain connects TRBV11-2 to TRBJ2-5; D is possibly TRBD2 (5 bases). V shed 2 bases and J shed 4 bases, with 8 bases lying between them. The germline V gene has CDR1 SGHAT and CDR2 FQNNGV. The CDR3 consists of 13 residues. The CDR3 loop is CASSLLAGETQYF. The CDR3 nucleotides read TGTGCCAGCAGCTTATTGGCGGGAGAGACCCAGTACTTC.

CDR3 protein: CASSSNRGYEQYF. The CDR3 coding sequence is TGTGCCAGCAGCAGTAACAGGGGCTACGAGCAGTACTTC. The rearrangement links TRBV7-2 to TRBJ2-7; 7 bases match TRBD1. The junction had 4 bases not matched to a gene; V was cut back by 5 bases and J by 3 bases. Looked up from germline, CDR1 is SGHTA and CDR2 is FQGNSA. The CDR3 has 13 residues.

The genes are TRBV11-1 and TRBJ1-1; weak D call: TRBD1 (5 bases). This CDR3 is 13 amino acids long. CDR1 and CDR2 from the germline V gene are SGHAT and FQDESV (reference sequence). Trimming stripped 3 bases from V and 8 bases from J, with 13 bases between. The CDR3 region is CASSLSQGPEAFF. CDR3 in DNA: TGTGCCAGCAGCTTGTCCCAGGGCCCAGAAGCTTTCTTT. Full variable domain (remainder filled in from reference TRBV11-1 and TRBJ1-1): EAEVAQSPRYKITEKSQAVAFWCDPISGHATLYWYRQILGQGPELLVQFQDESVVDDSQLPKDRFSAERLKGVDSTLKIQPAELGDSAMYLCASSLSQGPEAFFGQGTRLTVV.

This clonotype was seen a few times. CDR3 loop: CSAPARDVMNTEAFF. CDR3 nucleotide sequence: TGCAGTGCTCCGGCCAGAGACGTTATGAACACTGAAGCTTTCTTT. This chain links TRBV20-1 with TRBJ1-1; D gene ambiguous. V dropped 5 bases and J dropped 0 bases, with 16 bases sitting between them. The germline V gene has CDR1 DFQATT and CDR2 SNEGSKA (reference sequence). This CDR3 is 15 amino acids long.

As to this clonotype: The junction departs from germline at one end; a sequencing error may be responsible. The chain links TRBV6-5 to TRBJ1-1; no firm D call. The CDR3 sequence is 11 residues long. Germline V gene lookup returns CDR1 MNHEY and CDR2 SVGAGI. In nucleotides, the CDR3 is TGTGCCAGCAGCTACTACACTGAAGCTTTCTTT. Translated, it gives CASSYYTEAFF.

This clonotype was recorded only once. The rearrangement uses TRBV6-5 and TRBJ1-1; TRBD1 matches 7 bases. Germline CDR1 and CDR2: MNHEY and SVGAGI. V shed 0 bases and J 0 bases; nucleotides not matched to a gene: 4. CDR3 length equals 16 residues. The CDR3 DNA is TGTGCCAGCAGTTACTCGAAGGGGGCCCTGAACACTGAAGCTTTCTTT. Encoded protein: CASSYSKGALNTEAFF.

The rearrangement links TRBV7-3 to TRBJ1-1; D perhaps matches TRBD1 (6 bases). Germline V gene data show CDR1 as SGHTA and CDR2 as FQGTGA. Trimming removed 1 base from V and 5 bases from J, with 11 bases in between. The CDR3 is 14 residues long. This CDR3 is CASSLNAGATEAFF. CDR3 DNA: TGTGCCAGCAGCTTAAATGCAGGGGCTACTGAAGCTTTCTTT.

The chain carries TRBV6-2 or TRBV6-3 and TRBJ2-1, with D possibly matching TRBD2 (6 bases). CDR1 is MNHEY and CDR2 is SVGEGT in the germline V gene. Between the trimmed V and J ends, which lost 6 bases and 8 bases, there was a span of 14 bases. The CDR3 covers 13 residues. The CDR3: CASRRLVRHEQFF. CDR3 nucleotide sequence: TGTGCCAGCAGGAGACTAGTTCGCCATGAGCAGTTCTTC.

V gene TRBV6-4 combines with J gene TRBJ2-5; 14 nucleotides agree with TRBD2. This CDR3 has 18 residues. The J segment lost 3 bases and the V segment lost 0 bases, leaving 6 bases of the junction unmatched. Looked up from germline, CDR1 is MRHNA and CDR2 is SNTAGT. The CDR3 nucleotides are TGTGCCAGCAGTGACTCGAAGCCGGGACTAGCGGGAGAAGAGACCCAGTACTTC. Protein sequence: CASSDSKPGLAGEETQYF.

To note about this clonotype: This CDR3 fails to terminate in the conserved phenylalanine or tryptophan, so it likely reflects a read error. V usage is TRBV7-2 and J usage is TRBJ2-3; 7 nucleotides line up with TRBD1. The CDR3 is 13 amino acids. Losses at the gene ends were 6 bases for V and 7 bases for J; bases not matched to a gene: 7. Germline V lookup: CDR1 SGHTA, CDR2 FQGNSA. CDR3 protein: CASSTGQINTQYL. The CDR3 DNA sequence: TGTGCCAGCAGTACGGGACAGATTAATACGCAGTATTTA.

Concerning this clonotype: A much larger clone lies one base from this, so it may be a read error. The chain joins TRBV6-1 to TRBJ2-7; 8 bases are shared with TRBD1. The germline V gene has CDR1 MNHNS and CDR2 SASEGT. The CDR3 sequence is 14 residues long. DNA for the CDR3: TGTGCCAGCAGAAGGGACAGGTCCTCGGGGGAGCAGTGCTTC. Translation gives CASRRDRSSGEQCF.

The chain links TRBV12-3 or TRBV12-4 to TRBJ1-5, with D tentatively TRBD1 (6 bases). This CDR3 contains 14 residues. The V end was cut by 5 bases, the J end by 0 bases, with 8 bases between. The CDR3 DNA is TGTGCCAGCAGTGGGACAAATAGCAATCAGCCCCAGCATTTT. Protein: CASSGTNSNQPQHF.

This rearrangement joins TRBV6-5 to TRBJ2-1, with TRBD1 as a possible D gene (5 bases). Trimming removed 3 bases at V and 0 bases at J, with 9 bases between. The CDR3 extends over 15 amino acids. Germline CDR1 and CDR2: MNHEY and SVGAGI. This chain's CDR3 is CASSYGASSYNEQFF. The CDR3 DNA sequence: TGTGCCAGCAGTTATGGGGCTAGCTCCTACAATGAGCAGTTCTTC.

J is TRBJ1-2 and V is TRBV6-5; D uncertain. This CDR3 has 14 amino acids. V lost 0 bases and J 0 bases, leaving 5 bases between the germline ends. From germline, CDR1 is MNHEY and CDR2 SVGAGI. The CDR3 sequence: CASSYSGSNYGYTF. The CDR3 DNA follows: TGTGCCAGCAGTTACTCAGGGTCTAACTATGGCTACACCTTC.

This clonotype was detected a few times. V is TRBV20-1 and J is TRBJ1-5; D gene unclear. V was clipped by 6 bases and J by 0 bases, with 12 bases between them. CDR3 length: 14 amino acids. In germline, CDR1 is DFQATT, CDR2 SNEGSKA (reference sequence). The CDR3 DNA sequence: TGCAGTGCCAAGACCGGTTATAGCAATCAGCCCCAGCATTTT. It translates to CSAKTGYSNQPQHF.

This chain uses TRBV6-1 with TRBJ2-5; D may be TRBD1 (5 bases). The germline V gene has CDR1 MNHNS and CDR2 SASEGT. V was shortened by 6 bases and J by 0 bases, with 8 bases between the two germline ends. This CDR3 is 13 amino acids long. The CDR3 region has the DNA TGTGCCAGCAGAGGGGCGTACCAAGAGACCCAGTACTTC. Translated: CASRGAYQETQYF.